This TCR beta chain emerged from a study of metastatic and nonmetastatic thyroid tumors. Study context: Repertoires from blood and tumor or nodule tissue of malignant and benign thyroid patients were compared. Study-level findings and limits: In blood and tumor, TCR beta diversity was reportedly significantly higher in malignant thyroid tumors than in benign nodules.

To note about this clone: Its antigen is not known.

Prior to thyroid surgery, none of the patients had received any treatment. V lost 3 bases to trimming and J lost 6 bases; unmatched junction nucleotides: 9. The CDR3 spans 15 residues. CDR1 is SGHRS and CDR2 is YFSETQ in the germline V gene. Original methodology: In papillary thyroid cancer, a distant-metastasis classifier was built using CDR3 differences across clinicopathological groups. With MiXCR, TCRdb called clones anew from the PCR reads. TCRdb's processing, not the authors', yielded these V and J calls. The sample consists of approximately 31,000 clones, about a sixth of them appearing once. This chain links TRBV5-1 with TRBJ2-7; 10 bases map to TRBD2. The sequenced sample was blood. This TCR was sampled from a female donor with papillary thyroid cancer or a benign thyroid nodule (not recorded which). Some clones in this sample may be carry-over from other donors' samples. CDR3 in amino acids: CASSSCTSGAVEQYF. The CDR3 coding sequence is TGCGCCAGCAGCTCCTGTACTAGCGGGGCGGTCGAGCAGTACTTC.